This TCR beta chain came from a study of OX40 agonist ivuxolimab in advanced cancers. Background on the study: Treatment of patients was with ivuxolimab, an agonistic anti-OX40 (CD134) antibody.

The CDR3 totals 16 residues. From germline, CDR1 is SGHNT and CDR2 YYREEE (reference sequence). Deletions cut 0 bases from V and 2 bases from J, with 14 bases between. Study conclusions and caveats: Partly responding patients at 0.1-3.0 mg/kg showed some of the smallest clonal expansion.

Points on this clone: Its target is unknown. A much more abundant neighbour one base away suggests this may be a read error.

Samples of blood were obtained at baseline, on cycle 4 day 1, and on cycle 7 day 1. The repertoire was sequenced with immunoSEQ multiplex PCR; TCRdb's copy has only in-frame clones and lacks some. The top ten clones hold 3.5% to 4% of a sample with tens of thousands of clones, 87% of them seen once. The rearrangement uses TRBV5-4 and TRBJ1-1; D is unclear. This material consisted of CD4+ or CD8+ T cells sorted from blood, taken in a trial of the OX40 agonist ivuxolimab. The clonotype comes from an adult with an advanced solid tumor such as melanoma, head and neck, liver or kidney cancer. The CDR3 DNA follows: TGTGCCAGCAGCTTGGGAGGGCGGAGGTCCAACACTGAAGCTTTCTTT. This translates into CASSLGGRRSNTEAFF.